This is a list of T cell receptor beta chains from one sample in a study of cytomegalovirus exposure and HLA in healthy donors. Repertoires were generated with immunoSEQ multiplex PCR, while TCRdb's copy carries only in-frame clones and drops some. The profile shows some 62,000 clones, around 87% of them singletons. The sequencing input was PBMCs. The source is a man between 18 and 29 years old in good health and CMV-seronegative. The CDR3 runs from the conserved cysteine through the conserved F or W. Each record gives: clone size, J gene, V gene, D gene, CDR3 DNA, CDR3 protein. D genes are given only for firm matches. A row's size may be missing; if present it is once, few, many or a size class.

once,TRBJ1-4,TRBV5-1,TRBD1,TGCGCCAGCAGTGAGGGGACAGGCGACGAAAAACTGTTTTTT,CASSEGTGDEKLFF
.,TRBJ1-5,TRBV28,.,TGTGCCAGCAGCGAGGATTGGGTTAAGCCCCAGCATTTT,CASSEDWVKPQHF
few,TRBJ1-2,TRBV7-3,TRBD1,TGTGCCAGCAGCCTCAGGGGGGCAGGCTATGGCTACACCTTC,CASSLRGAGYGYTF
.,TRBJ2-2,TRBV20-1,.,TGCAGTGCTAGTATCACCGGGGAGCTGTTTTTT,CSASITGELFF
.,TRBJ2-7,TRBV27,.,TGTGCCAGCAGTCCCCCCCCGGGCGGGGGCATTTCCTCCTACGAGCAGTACTTC,CASSPPPGGGISSYEQYF
.,TRBJ2-5,TRBV7-5,.,TGTGCCAGAAGCTCGTGGACTCGGGGGGCCCAGTACTTC,CARSSWTRGAQYF
.,TRBJ2-7,TRBV30,.,TGTGCCTGGAGTGTAGGGGGTACGCTCGGCGAGCAGTACTTC,CAWSVGGTLGEQYF
.,TRBJ1-5,TRBV27,.,TGTGCCAGCAAGGGGCTCGATAGCAATCAGCCCCAGCATTTT,CASKGLDSNQPQHF
.,TRBJ2-3,TRBV1,.,TGCACCAGCAGCCGACTTGTTGGCCACCTCAAAACCCCCTCAGATACGCAGTATTTT,CTSSRLVGHLKTPSDTQYF
.,TRBJ2-7,TRBV19,.,TGTGCCAGTAGTTCTCCGGGTCTGAACTACGAGCAGTACTTC,CASSSPGLNYEQYF
few,TRBJ2-5,TRBV30,.,TGTGCCTGGAGTGGACAGCCCGGAGAGACCCAGTACTTC,CAWSGQPGETQYF
.,TRBJ2-3,TRBV11-2,.,TGTGCCAGCAGCTCGAGCCAGGGGAGTAGGGGCACAGATACGCAGTATTTT,CASSSSQGSRGTDTQYF
.,TRBJ1-1,TRBV5-1,TRBD1,TGCGCCAGCAGATTTGGACAGGCAGCGGCTGAAGCTTTCTTT,CASRFGQAAAEAFF
.,TRBJ1-5,TRBV10-3,TRBD1,TGTGCCACCTCCGACCGGACAGGGGGCTCGCAAAGCAATCAGCCCCAGCATTTT,CATSDRTGGSQSNQPQHF
.,TRBJ1-5,TRBV2,.,TGTGCCAGCACGCTAAGTCCTAGCAATCAGCCCCAGCATTTT,CASTLSPSNQPQHF
.,TRBJ2-1,TRBV9,TRBD2,TGTGCCAGCAGCCACTCCGCGGGGGGGGTCTACAATGAGCAGTTCTTC,CASSHSAGGVYNEQFF
.,TRBJ2-7,TRBV6-6,TRBD1,TGTGCCAGCAGTCCCGGGGGACAGGGGTCGTCCTACGAGCAGTACTTC,CASSPGGQGSSYEQYF
few,TRBJ2-6,TRBV4-1,.,TGCGCCAGCAGCCCGTTAGTCCTCCCTGGGGCCAACGTCCTGACTTTC,CASSPLVLPGANVLTF
.,TRBJ1-1,TRBV7-5,.,TGTGCCAGAAGCCCAACGACAGGTTCGAACACTGAAGCTTTCTTT,CARSPTTGSNTEAFF
.,TRBJ2-3,TRBV19,TRBD1,TGTGCCAGTAGTACCTCGGACAGGGGGTTGGTTACGCAGTATTTT,CASSTSDRGLVTQYF
.,TRBJ1-1,TRBV29-1,.,TGCAGCGTTGGAGGGGGGGAATGGGACACTGAAGCTTTCTTT,CSVGGGEWDTEAFF
.,TRBJ1-6,TRBV5-1,.,TGCGCCAACTTTCACAGGGCTGATTCACCCCTCCACTTT,CANFHRADSPLHF
few,TRBJ1-3,TRBV5-1,.,TGCGCCAGCACCGTCGACAGCCCGAAGGACACCATATATTTT,CASTVDSPKDTIYF
once,TRBJ2-7,TRBV6-1,TRBD1,TGTGCCAGCAGTTGGACAGGGGGGAACGAGCAGTACTTC,CASSWTGGNEQYF
.,TRBJ2-1,TRBV13,.,TGTGCCAGCACCAACTGGGGGCACTCCTACAATGAGCAGTTCTTC,CASTNWGHSYNEQFF
.,TRBJ2-7,TRBV4-2,.,TGTGCCAGCAGCCCTCCCGCGGACACCTACGAGCAGTACTTC,CASSPPADTYEQYF
.,TRBJ1-2,TRBV4-2,.,TGTGCCAGCAGCCAAGGAGGAGGCTATGGCTACACCTTC,CASSQGGGYGYTF
.,TRBJ1-1,TRBV28,TRBD1,TGTGCCAGCAGAAGACAGGGGGCGAGGACTGAAGCTTTCTTT,CASRRQGARTEAFF
.,TRBJ1-1,TRBV29-1,TRBD1,TGCAGCGTTGAAGTGGCAGGGGGGACTGAAGCTTTCTTT,CSVEVAGGTEAFF
.,TRBJ1-5,TRBV6-5,.,TGTGCCAGCAGTTACTCAACGGGGGGGCAGCCCCAGCATTTT,CASSYSTGGQPQHF
.,TRBJ2-2,TRBV13,.,TGTGCCAGCAGCTTAGAAGGGGAGGCGAACACCGGGGAGCTGTTTTTT,CASSLEGEANTGELFF
few,TRBJ1-5,TRBV6-1,.,TGTGCCAGCAGTGAACGGGGGTACAATCAGCCCCAGCATTTT,CASSERGYNQPQHF
once,TRBJ2-7,TRBV6-1,.,TGTGCCAGCAGTGAAGGGCCCGCAGGCCTCTACGAGCAGTACTTC,CASSEGPAGLYEQYF
once,TRBJ1-4,TRBV18,.,TGTGCCAGCTCACGAGAATTAGCAACTAATGAAAAACTGTTTTTT,CASSRELATNEKLFF
.,TRBJ1-2,TRBV21-1,.,TGTGCCAGCAGCAAAGGACTACAGGGATACTATGGCTACACCTTC,CASSKGLQGYYGYTF
.,TRBJ1-2,TRBV6-5,.,TGTGCCAGCAGCCCTCGAGGGAACGGCTACACCTTC,CASSPRGNGYTF
once,TRBJ1-5,TRBV11-2,.,TGTGCCAGCAGCAGGTACGCGGGCAATCAGCCCCAGCATTTT,CASSRYAGNQPQHF
.,TRBJ2-7,TRBV5-1,TRBD1,TGCGCCAGCAGCCGAGCCCGGGACAGCCAAACCTACGAGCAGTACTTC,CASSRARDSQTYEQYF